This T cell receptor beta chain was identified during a study of esophageal squamous cell carcinoma under preoperative chemotherapy. TCRdb reprocessed the PCR reads via MiXCR and lists one record per CDR3 protein. The sample shows around 14,000 distinct CDR3 sequences, approximately 61% of them seen only once. Time point indicated: before preoperative PTX-NDP chemotherapy. The germline CDR1 and CDR2 sequences are MNHNS and SASEGT. This CDR3 is 16 amino acids long. As concerns this clonotype: One junction end disagrees with the germline gene, perhaps due to a read error.

Sample collection occurred from a patient given preoperative chemotherapy. The receptor's source is a human donor with esophageal squamous cell carcinoma. The donor label of this sample is uncertain. V usage is TRBV6-1 and J usage is TRBJ2-4; possibly TRBD1 for D (6 bases). The CDR3 DNA reads TGTGCCAGCAGTGAAGAGGGGGTGCGAGGCAAAAATACGCAGTATTTC. As protein: CASSEEGVRGKNTQYF.